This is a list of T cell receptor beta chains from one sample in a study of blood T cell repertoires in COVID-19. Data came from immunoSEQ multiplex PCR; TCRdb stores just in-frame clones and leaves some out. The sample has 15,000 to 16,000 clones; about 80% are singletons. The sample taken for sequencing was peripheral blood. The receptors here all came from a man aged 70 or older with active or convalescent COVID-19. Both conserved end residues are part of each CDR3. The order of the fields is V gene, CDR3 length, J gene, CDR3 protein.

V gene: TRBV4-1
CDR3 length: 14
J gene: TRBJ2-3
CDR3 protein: CASSQELAADTQYF

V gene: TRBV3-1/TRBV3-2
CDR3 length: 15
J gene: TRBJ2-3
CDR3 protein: CASSPAGASTDTQYF

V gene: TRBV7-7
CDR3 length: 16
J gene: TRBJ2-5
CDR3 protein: CASSLAPSGMGETQYF

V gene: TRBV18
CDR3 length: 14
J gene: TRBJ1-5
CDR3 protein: CASSSQGRNQPQHF

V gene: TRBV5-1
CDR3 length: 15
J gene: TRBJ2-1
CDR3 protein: CASSLAGVRVNEQFF

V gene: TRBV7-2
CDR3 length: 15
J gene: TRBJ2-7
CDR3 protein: CASRFGQGPPYEQYF

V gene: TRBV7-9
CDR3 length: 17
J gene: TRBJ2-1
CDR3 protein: CASSTGTSGARGNEQFF

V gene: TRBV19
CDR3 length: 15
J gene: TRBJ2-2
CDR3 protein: CASSMGTRDTGELFF

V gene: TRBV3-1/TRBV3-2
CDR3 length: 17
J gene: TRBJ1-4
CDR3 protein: CASSARDRGHSGEKLFF

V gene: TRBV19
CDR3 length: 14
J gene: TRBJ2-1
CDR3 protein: CASSTRTVNNEQFF

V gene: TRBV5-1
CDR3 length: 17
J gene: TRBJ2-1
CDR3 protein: CASRTGAVLEGYNEQFF

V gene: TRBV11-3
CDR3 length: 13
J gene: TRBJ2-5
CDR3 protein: CASSRQGSETQYF

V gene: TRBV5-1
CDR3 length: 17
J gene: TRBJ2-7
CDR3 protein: CASSPNTGGIRTYEQYF

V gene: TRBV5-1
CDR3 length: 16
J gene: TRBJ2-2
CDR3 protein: CASSQHPSVGTGELFF

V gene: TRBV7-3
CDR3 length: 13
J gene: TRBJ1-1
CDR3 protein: CASSLNRNTEAFF

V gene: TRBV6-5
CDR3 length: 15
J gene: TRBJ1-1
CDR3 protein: CASSYRDRERTEAFF

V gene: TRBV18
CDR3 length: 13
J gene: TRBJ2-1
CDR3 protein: CASSPQGYNEQFF

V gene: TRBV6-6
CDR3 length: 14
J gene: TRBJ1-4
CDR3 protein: CASTERQGSEKLFF

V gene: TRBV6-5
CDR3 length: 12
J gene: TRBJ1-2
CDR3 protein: CATREGWAGYTF

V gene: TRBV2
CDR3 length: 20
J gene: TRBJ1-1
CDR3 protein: CASRARQGRLPETMNTEAFF

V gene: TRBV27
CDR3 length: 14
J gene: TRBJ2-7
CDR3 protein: CASSPQGLPYEQYF

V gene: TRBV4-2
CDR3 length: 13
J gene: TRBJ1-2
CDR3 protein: CASSRGTENGYTF

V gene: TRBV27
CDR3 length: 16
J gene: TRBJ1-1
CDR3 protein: CASSFLAGRMNTEAFF

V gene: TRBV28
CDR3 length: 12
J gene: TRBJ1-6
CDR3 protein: CASSFNNSPLHF

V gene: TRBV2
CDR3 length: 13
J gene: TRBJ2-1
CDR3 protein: CATAGGSYNEQFF

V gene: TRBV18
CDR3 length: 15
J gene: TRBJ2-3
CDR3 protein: CASSPRLAGSDTQYF

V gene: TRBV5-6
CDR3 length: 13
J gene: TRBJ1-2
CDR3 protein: CASSLGPNYGYTF

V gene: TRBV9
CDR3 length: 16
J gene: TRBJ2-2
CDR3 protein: CASSASLAGSGGELFF

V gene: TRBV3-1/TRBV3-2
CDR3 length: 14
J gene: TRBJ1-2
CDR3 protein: CASSQDQGYYGYTF

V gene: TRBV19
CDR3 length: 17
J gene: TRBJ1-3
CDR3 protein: CASSIGRLRTGGNTIYF

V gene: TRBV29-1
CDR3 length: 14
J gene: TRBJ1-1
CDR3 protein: CSVARGQGGTEAFF

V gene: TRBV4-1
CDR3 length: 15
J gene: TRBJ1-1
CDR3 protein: CASSYAGGGNTEAFF

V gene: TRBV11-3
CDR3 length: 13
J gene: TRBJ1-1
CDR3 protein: CASSLDGTNEAFF

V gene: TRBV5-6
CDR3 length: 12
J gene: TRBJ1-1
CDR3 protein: CASSSTTGQAFF

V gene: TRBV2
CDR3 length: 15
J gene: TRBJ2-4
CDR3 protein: CASLFWGGAKNIQYF

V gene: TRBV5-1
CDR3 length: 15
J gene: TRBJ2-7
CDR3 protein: CASSPGLAGGMEQYF

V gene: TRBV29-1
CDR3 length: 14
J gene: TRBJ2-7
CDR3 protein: CSVSDRVGPYEQYF

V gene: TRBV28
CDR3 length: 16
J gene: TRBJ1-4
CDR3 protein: CASRPQGITTNEKLFF

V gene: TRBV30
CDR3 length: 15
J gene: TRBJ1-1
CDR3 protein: CAWRQGAPGLTEAFF

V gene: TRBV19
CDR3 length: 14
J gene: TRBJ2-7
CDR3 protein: CASSWGTGSYEQYF

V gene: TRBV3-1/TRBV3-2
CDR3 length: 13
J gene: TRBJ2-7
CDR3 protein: CASNQQGSSEQYF

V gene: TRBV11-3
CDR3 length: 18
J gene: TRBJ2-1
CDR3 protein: CASSLSTAGGYQGNEQFF

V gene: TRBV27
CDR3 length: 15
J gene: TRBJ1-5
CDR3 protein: CASSPSGGEYQPQHF

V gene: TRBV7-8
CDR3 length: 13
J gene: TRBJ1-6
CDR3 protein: CASSLALRGTLHF

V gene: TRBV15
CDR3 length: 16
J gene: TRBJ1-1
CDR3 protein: CATSRDRTGVATEAFF

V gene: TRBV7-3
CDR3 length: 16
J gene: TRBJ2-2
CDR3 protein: CASSFLAGTNTGELFF

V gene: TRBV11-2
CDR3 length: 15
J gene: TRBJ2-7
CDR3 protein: CASRELDSTLYEQYF

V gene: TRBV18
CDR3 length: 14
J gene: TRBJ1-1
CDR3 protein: CASSPQRGLTEAFF